A selection of T cell receptor beta chains follows, all from one sample in a study of blood T cell repertoires in COVID-19. The assay was immunoSEQ multiplex PCR, and TCRdb's table has in-frame clones only and misses some. Among about 59,000 clones listed, approximately 92% were seen once. The sequenced material came from peripheral blood. These receptor sequences come from a man at least 80 years old with acute or convalescent COVID-19. The CDR3 runs from the conserved cysteine through the conserved F or W. The D gene is left open where the match is weak.

TRBD1,TRBV5-1,16,CASSLGGQASGNTIYF
NA,TRBV5-1,13,CASSLGSEETQYF
NA,TRBV6-1,18,CASSEAVFGRGYQETQYF
NA,TRBV2,14,CASDGQFDGDTIYF
TRBD1,TRBV3-1/TRBV3-2,15,CASSQNTGGGETQYF
TRBD2,TRBV19,14,CASRLAGNQETQYF
NA,TRBV6-5,13,CASQGVAEVEQYF
TRBD2,TRBV6-2/TRBV6-3,16,CASSSGRTSRGETQYF
NA,TRBV7-2,12,CASSPWGGQLNF
NA,TRBV19,15,CASSVNWGGNTEAFF
NA,TRBV30,11,CAWSVLKEQFF
NA,TRBV5-4,15,CASSRSRLAEETQYF
NA,TRBV7-9,12,CASSLTRYEQYF
NA,TRBV3-1/TRBV3-2,14,CASSQDTQVSGAFF
NA,TRBV15,15,CATSHRSGWADTQYF
NA,TRBV7-9,11,CASSFTDEQYF
TRBD2,TRBV11-2,15,CASLIGVAGGREQFF
NA,TRBV6-1,16,CASSAPTPGGNQPQHF
TRBD2,TRBV5-5,14,CASSFTSGDETQYF
NA,TRBV4-1,14,CASSQEHNYRGYTF
TRBD1,TRBV28,15,CASTLSGTANYGYTF
NA,TRBV7-3,13,CASSSIGGGELFF
TRBD2,TRBV2,13,CATAGLVSGEQFF
TRBD1,TRBV29-1,13,CSVRRTGVNEQFF
NA,TRBV5-1,15,CASSFGPGGQETQYF
TRBD1,TRBV4-2,14,CASSPKGTGLGYTF
TRBD2,TRBV5-1,14,CASSSSGGLDTQYF